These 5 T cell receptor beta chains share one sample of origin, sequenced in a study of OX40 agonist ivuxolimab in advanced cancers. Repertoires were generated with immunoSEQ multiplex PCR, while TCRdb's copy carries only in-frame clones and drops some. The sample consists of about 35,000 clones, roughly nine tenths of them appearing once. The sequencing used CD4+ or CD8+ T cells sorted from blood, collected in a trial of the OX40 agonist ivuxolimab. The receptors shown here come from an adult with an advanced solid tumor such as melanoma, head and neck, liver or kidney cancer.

Here the CDR3 reads CSARGTRGGQTVGVYEQYF. Here the CDR3 DNA reads TGCAGCGCCCGAGGGACTCGCGGCGGTCAGACCGTCGGAGTCTACGAGCAGTACTTC. The V and J genes are TRBV29-1 and TRBJ2-7; TRBD2 might be the D (6 bases). The V gene lost 7 bases and the J gene lost 3 bases, with 34 bases spanning the gap. CDR3 length: 19 residues. From germline, CDR1 is SQVTM and CDR2 ANQGSEA.

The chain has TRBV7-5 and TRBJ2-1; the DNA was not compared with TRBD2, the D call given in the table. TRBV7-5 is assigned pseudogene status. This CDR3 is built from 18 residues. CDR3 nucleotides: TGTGCCAGAAGCTCCGGCGGGGGGGAGCGGGTAGACTACAATGAGCAGTTCTTC. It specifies CARSSGGGERVDYNEQFF.

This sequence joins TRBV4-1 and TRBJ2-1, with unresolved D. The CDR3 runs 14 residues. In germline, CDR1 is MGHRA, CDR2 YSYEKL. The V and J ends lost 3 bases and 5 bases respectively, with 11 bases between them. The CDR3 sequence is CASSHVGTHNEQFF. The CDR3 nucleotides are TGCGCCAGCAGCCACGTCGGAACCCACAATGAGCAGTTCTTC.

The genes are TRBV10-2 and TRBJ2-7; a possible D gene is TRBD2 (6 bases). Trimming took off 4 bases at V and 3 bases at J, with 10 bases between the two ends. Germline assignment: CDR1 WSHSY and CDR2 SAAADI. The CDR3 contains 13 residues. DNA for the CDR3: TGCGCCAGCAGTGTGGGACTCATCTACGAGCAGTACTTC. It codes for CASSVGLIYEQYF.

CDR3 region: CASSISGVGTGELFF. The CDR3 DNA is TGTGCCAGTAGTATATCAGGGGTCGGAACCGGGGAGCTGTTTTTT. The genes are TRBV19 and TRBJ2-2; the D gene is possibly TRBD1 (6 bases). The CDR3 is 15 amino acids. The germline V gene encodes CDR1 LNHDA and CDR2 SQIVND (reference sequence). Between the trimmed V and J ends, which lost 2 bases and 5 bases, there was a span of 12 bases.